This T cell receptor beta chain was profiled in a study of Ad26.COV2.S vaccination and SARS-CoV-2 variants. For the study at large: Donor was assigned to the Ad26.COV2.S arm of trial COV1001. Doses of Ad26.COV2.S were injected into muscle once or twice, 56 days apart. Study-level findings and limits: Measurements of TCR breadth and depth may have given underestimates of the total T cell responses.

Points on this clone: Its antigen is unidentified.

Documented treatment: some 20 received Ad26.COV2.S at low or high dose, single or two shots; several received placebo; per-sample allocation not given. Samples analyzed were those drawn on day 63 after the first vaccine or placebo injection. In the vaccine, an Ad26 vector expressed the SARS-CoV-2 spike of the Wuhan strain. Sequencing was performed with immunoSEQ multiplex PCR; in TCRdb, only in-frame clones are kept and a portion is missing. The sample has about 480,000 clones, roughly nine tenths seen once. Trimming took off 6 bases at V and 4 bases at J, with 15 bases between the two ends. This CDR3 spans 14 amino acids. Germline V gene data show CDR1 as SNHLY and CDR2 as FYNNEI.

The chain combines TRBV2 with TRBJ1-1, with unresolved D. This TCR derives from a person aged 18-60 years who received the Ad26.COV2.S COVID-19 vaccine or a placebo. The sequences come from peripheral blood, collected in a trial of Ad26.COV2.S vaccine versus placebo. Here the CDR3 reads CASSLSAGVTEAFF. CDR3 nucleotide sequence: TGTGCCAGCAGCCTCTCTGCTGGGGTCACTGAAGCTTTCTTT.